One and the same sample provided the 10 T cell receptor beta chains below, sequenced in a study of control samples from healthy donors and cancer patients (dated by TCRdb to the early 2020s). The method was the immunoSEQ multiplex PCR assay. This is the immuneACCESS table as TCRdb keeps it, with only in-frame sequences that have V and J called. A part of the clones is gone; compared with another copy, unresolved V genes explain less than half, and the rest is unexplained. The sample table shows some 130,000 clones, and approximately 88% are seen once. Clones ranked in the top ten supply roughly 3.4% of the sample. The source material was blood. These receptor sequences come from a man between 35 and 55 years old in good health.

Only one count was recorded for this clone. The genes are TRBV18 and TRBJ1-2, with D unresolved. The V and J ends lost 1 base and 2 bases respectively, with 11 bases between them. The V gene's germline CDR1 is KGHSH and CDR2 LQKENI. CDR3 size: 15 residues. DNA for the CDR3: TGTGCCAGCTCACCACTTGCAGGATTAAACTATGGCTACACCTTC. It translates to CASSPLAGLNYGYTF.

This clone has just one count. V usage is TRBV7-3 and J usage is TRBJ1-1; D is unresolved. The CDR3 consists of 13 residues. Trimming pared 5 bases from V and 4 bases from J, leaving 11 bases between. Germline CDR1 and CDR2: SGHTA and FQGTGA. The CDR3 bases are TGTGCCAGCAGCCCTAGCGCTAGCACTGAAGCTTTCTTT. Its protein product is CASSPSASTEAFF.

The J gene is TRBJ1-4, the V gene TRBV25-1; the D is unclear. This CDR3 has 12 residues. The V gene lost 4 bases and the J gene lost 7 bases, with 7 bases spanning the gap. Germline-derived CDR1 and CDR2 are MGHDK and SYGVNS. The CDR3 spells CASSGPIEKLFF. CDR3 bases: TGTGCCAGCAGTGGCCCCATTGAAAAACTGTTTTTT.

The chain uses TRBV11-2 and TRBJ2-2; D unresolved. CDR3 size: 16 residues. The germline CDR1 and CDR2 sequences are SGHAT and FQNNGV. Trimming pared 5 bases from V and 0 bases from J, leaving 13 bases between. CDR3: CASSTRTDSNTGELFF. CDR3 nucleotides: TGTGCCAGCAGCACCCGGACGGATTCGAACACCGGGGAGCTGTTTTTT. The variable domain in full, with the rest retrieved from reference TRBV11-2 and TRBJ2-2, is EAGVAQSPRYKIIEKRQSVAFWCNPISGHATLYWYQQILGQGPKLLIQFQNNGVVDDSQLPKDRFSAERLKGVDSTLKIQPAKLEDSAVYLCASSTRTDSNTGELFFGEGSRLTVL.

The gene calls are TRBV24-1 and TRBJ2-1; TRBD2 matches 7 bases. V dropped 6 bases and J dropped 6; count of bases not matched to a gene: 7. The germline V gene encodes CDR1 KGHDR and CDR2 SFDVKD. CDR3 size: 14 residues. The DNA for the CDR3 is TGTGCCACCAGTTGGGAGGGACGGTCCAATGAGCAGTTCTTC. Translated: CATSWEGRSNEQFF.

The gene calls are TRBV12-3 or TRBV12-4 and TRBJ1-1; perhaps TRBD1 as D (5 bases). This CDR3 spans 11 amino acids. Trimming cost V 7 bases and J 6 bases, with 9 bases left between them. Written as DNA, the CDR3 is TGTGCCAGCAAAAGGGGAGCTGAAGCTTTCTTT. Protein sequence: CASKRGAEAFF.

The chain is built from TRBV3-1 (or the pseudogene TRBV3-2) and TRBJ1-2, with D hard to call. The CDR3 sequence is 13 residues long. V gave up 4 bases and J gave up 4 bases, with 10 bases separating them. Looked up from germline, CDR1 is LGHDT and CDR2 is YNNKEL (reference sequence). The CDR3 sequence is CASSPREGYGYTF. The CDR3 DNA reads TGTGCCAGCAGCCCAAGAGAGGGCTATGGCTACACCTTC.

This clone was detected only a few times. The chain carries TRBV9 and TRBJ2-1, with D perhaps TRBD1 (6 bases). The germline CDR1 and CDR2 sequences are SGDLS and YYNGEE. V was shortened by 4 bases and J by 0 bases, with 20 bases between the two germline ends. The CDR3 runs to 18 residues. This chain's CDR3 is CASSPGQKTISSYNEQFF. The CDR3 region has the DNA TGTGCCAGCAGCCCCGGACAGAAAACAATTAGCTCCTACAATGAGCAGTTCTTC. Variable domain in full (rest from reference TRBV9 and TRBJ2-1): DSGVTQTPKHLITATGQRVTLRCSPRSGDLSVYWYQQSLDQGLQFLIQYYNGEERAKGNILERFSAQQFPDLHSELNLSSLELGDSALYFCASSPGQKTISSYNEQFFGPGTRLTVL.

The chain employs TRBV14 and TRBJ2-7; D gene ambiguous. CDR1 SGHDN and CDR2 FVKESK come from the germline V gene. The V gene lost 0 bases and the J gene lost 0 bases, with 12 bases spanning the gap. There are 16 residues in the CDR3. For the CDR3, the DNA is TGTGCCAGCAGCCAAGATTCTCTGCGAAGCTCCTACGAGCAGTACTTC. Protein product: CASSQDSLRSSYEQYF.

The DNA of the CDR3 is TGTGCCAGCAGCGCGGGGGCCGGGCTAACCTACGAGCAGTACTTC. Translated: CASSAGAGLTYEQYF. The genes are TRBV9 and TRBJ2-7; D may be TRBD1 or TRBD2 (6 bases each). The CDR3 contains 15 residues. Trimming shortened V by 3 bases and J by 2 bases, and 15 bases separated the two germline ends. CDR1 SGDLS and CDR2 YYNGEE come from the germline V gene.